The entry below gives a single T cell receptor (beta chain) sequence along with its context. Its antigen is unknown. No base quality information exists; no much larger clone differs at one position. Library preparation used the immunoSEQ multiplex PCR assay. RNA was extracted from all samples and reverse transcribed into cDNA as template for TCR sequencing. First-strand cDNA was synthesized using SuperScript III with a 2:1 mix of oligo-dT and random hexamers. A synthetic immune receptor repertoire was used to gauge amplification bias, and whatever bias remained was removed computationally. As for the authors' bioinformatics: Raw reads were preprocessed to remove errors, and CDR3 was defined according to IMGT conventions as the region from the conserved cysteine to phenylalanine. Clonality was computed by normalizing Shannon entropy by log2 of the number of productive unique TCRs and subtracting the result from 1. Scalp TCRbeta sequences were cross-referenced with sorted blood CD4 and CD8 repertoires so that the CD4 or CD8 identity of scalp clones could be inferred. Entries here come from immuneACCESS through TCRdb and include only in-frame sequences with V and J called. Some clones fail to appear in such tables; in the studies checked, an unresolved V gene covers under half of the shortfall, and the cause of the remainder is unknown. D and trimming were read from the DNA, whereas the V and J calls and clone size are those reported in that table. Within this sample are under 350,000 clones, with roughly 64% of them counted one time only. The ten largest clones represent approximately 1.8% of the sample.

The source of the sample is a study of CD8+ T cells in alopecia areata (dated 2018 in TCRdb). Notes on the research overall: The treated patients took part in an open-label pilot trial in which moderate-to-severe alopecia areata was treated with oral tofacitinib at 5 to 10 mg twice daily. RNA was obtained with the PAXgene miRNA kit for fixed scalp, the miRNeasy kit for PBMCs, and the RNeasy kit for mouse skin. Clonality in the scalp was compared among normal scalp (n=4), patchy alopecia areata scalp (n=8), and alopecia totalis/universalis scalp (n=8). Patients received tofacitinib for 6 to 18 months and were then followed off drug for 6 months to check for delayed response and recurrence. In treated patients, disease severity was measured using the SALT score, which gives the percentage of scalp surface area affected. High-throughput TCRbeta sequencing was used to examine T cell clonal expansion in alopecia areata in both the C3H/HeJ mouse model and human patients. Patients on tofacitinib were biopsied at baseline and after 4 and 24 weeks of treatment, and several of the patients also had a later scalp biopsy. Scalp tissue and sorted CD4+ and CD8+ peripheral blood T cells from patchy and totalis/universalis alopecia areata patients and from healthy controls were covered by human TCRbeta sequencing. TCRbeta CDR3 regions were amplified by immunoSEQ multiplex PCR using 35 Vbeta forward and 13 Jbeta reverse primers. On the study overall, not on this receptor specifically: Compared with normal scalp, lesional scalp had higher clonality and more expanded CD8+ clones, particularly in alopecia totalis/universalis, a pattern that suggests antigenic drive. Shared TCR sequences between patients were less evident than in mice, which may be partly attributable to HLA diversity in the patient population. Many expanded lesional clones were found to persist in scalp and blood during tofacitinib treatment, and relapse after treatment cessation may be partly explained by this persistence. Scalp TCR repertoire analysis is complicated because resident alphabeta T cells in normal human skin are also sequenced, whereas mouse skin is dominated by gammadelta T cells. Tofacitinib significantly decreased scalp clonality and the number of expanded CD8+ clones among the top 100 scalp clones. The treated cohort was small, with a single nonresponder, so links between baseline CD8+ expansion and response need larger studies.

Per the germline V gene (reference sequence), MNHNY is the CDR1 and SVGAGI is the CDR2. V is shortened by 0 bases, J by 0 bases, and the region joining them spans 7 bases. From cysteine to phenylalanine, the CDR3 is 15 amino acids long. Kept here is only the CDR3 DNA, which spans 45 bases and is read in frame from base 1. The time point label on this specimen signifies: roughly 24 weeks on oral tofacitinib. This sample's treatment or condition label indicates: oral pan-JAK inhibitor, 5-10 mg twice daily. Lesional scalp punch biopsies and peripheral blood were obtained from alopecia areata patients. PBMCs were isolated by density centrifugation and stained for CD3, CD4 and CD8, after which CD4+ and CD8+ T cells were sorted on a FACSAria.

The specimen was CD4+ T cells sorted from blood, collected at week 24, from a patient treated with tofacitinib. This receptor was identified in a human donor with alopecia areata. The rearrangement joined TRBV6-6 to TRBJ2-3, with TRBD2 perhaps the D gene, on 5 matching bases. CDR3 reads: CASSYSSGSTDTQYF. The nucleotide sequence reads TGTGCCAGCAGTTACTCAAGCGGTAGCACAGATACGCAGTATTTT.